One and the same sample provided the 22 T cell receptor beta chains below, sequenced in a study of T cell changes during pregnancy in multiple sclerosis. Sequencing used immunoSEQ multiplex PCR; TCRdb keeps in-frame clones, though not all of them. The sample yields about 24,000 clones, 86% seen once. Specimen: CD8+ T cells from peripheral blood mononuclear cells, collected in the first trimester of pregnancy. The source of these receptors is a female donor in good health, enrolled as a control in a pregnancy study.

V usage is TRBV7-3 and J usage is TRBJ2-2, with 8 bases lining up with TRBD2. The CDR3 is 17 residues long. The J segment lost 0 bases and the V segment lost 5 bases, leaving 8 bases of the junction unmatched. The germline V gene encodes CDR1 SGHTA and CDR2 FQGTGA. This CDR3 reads CASSLDSGLANTGELFF. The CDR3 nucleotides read TGTGCCAGCAGCCTGGATTCGGGACTAGCGAACACCGGGGAGCTGTTTTTT.

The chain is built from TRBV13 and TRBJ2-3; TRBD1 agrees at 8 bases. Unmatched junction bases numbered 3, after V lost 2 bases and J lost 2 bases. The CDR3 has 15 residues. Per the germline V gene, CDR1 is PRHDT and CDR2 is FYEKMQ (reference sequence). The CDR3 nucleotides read TGTGCCAGCAGCTTAACGACAGGGGCCACAGATACGCAGTATTTT. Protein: CASSLTTGATDTQYF. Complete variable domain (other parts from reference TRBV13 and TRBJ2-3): AAGVIQSPRHLIKEKRETATLKCYPIPRHDTVYWYQQGPGQDPQFLISFYEKMQSDKGSIPDRFSAQQFSDYHSELNMSSLELGDSALYFCASSLTTGATDTQYFGPGTRLTVL.

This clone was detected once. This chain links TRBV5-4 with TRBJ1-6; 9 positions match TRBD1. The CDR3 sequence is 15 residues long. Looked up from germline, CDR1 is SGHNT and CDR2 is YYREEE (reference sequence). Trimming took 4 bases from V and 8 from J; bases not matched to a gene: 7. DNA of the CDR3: TGTGCCAGCAGCCAATTAGGGGACAGGGATTCACCCCTCCACTTT. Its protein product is CASSQLGDRDSPLHF.

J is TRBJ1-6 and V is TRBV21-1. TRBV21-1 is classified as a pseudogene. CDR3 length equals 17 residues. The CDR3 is CASSNRGDPFYNSPLHF. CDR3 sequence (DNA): TGTGCCAGCAGCAATCGCGGAGATCCCTTCTATAATTCACCCCTCCACTTT.

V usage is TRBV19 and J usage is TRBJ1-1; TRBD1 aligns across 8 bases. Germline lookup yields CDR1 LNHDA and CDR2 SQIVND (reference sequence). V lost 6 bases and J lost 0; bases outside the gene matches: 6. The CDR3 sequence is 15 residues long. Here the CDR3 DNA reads TGTGCCAGTAGCATAAACAGGGGGATGAACACTGAAGCTTTCTTT. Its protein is CASSINRGMNTEAFF.

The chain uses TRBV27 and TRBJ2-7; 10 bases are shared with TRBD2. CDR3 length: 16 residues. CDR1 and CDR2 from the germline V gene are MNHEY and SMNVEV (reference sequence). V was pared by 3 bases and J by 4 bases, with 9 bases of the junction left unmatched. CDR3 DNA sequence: TGTGCCAGCAGTTTCGATCTAGCGGGGGTGACATACGAGCAGTACTTC. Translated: CASSFDLAGVTYEQYF.

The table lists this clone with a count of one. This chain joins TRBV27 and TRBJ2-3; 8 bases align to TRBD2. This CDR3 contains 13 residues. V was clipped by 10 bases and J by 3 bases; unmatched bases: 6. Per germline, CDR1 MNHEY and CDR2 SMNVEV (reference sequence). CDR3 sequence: CATEGLETDTQYF. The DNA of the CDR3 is TGTGCCACAGAGGGACTAGAGACAGATACGCAGTATTTT.

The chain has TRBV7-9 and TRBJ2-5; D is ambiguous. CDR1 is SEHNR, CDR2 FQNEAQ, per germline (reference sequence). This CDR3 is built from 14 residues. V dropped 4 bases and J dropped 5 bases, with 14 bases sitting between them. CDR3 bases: TGTGCCAGCAGCTCATCCCTGGTTCGGGAGACCCAGTACTTC. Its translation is CASSSSLVRETQYF.

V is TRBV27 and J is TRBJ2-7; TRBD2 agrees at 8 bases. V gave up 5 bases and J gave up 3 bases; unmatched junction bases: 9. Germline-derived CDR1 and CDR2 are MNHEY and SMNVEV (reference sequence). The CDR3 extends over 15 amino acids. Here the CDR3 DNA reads TGTGCCAGCAGTAGTGTCGGGACTAGTCACTACGAGCAGTACTTC. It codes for CASSSVGTSHYEQYF.

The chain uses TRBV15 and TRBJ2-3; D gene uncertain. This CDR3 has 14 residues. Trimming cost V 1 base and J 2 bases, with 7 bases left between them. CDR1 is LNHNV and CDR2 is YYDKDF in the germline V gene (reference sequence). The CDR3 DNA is TGTGCCACCAGCAGAGGAGATTACACAGATACGCAGTATTTT. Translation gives CATSRGDYTDTQYF.

CDR3 sequence: CASSLGGDWAGELFF. As DNA, the CDR3 is TGTGCCAGCAGCTTGGGCGGGGATTGGGCCGGGGAGCTGTTTTTT. The chain is built from TRBV7-8 and TRBJ2-2; weak D call: TRBD2 (6 bases). The V gene's germline CDR1 is SGHVS and CDR2 FQNEAQ. V dropped 3 bases and J dropped 6 bases, with 14 bases sitting between them. The CDR3 extends over 15 amino acids.

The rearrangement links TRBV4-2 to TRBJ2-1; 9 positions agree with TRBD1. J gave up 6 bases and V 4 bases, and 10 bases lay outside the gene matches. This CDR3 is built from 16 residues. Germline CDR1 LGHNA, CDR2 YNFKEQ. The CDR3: CASSLPGQGRSNEQFF. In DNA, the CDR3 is TGTGCCAGCAGCCTTCCAGGACAGGGGCGATCCAATGAGCAGTTCTTC.

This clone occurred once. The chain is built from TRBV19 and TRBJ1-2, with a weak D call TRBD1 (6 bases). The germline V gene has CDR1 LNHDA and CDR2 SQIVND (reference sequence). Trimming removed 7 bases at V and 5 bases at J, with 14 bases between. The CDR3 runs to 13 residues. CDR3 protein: CASITTGTYGYTF. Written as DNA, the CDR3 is TGTGCCAGTATCACGACCGGGACATATGGCTACACCTTC.

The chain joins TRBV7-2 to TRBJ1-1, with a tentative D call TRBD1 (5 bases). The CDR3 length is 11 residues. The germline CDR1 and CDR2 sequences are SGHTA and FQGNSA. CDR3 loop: CAGGGDTEAFF. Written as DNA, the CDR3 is TGTGCTGGCGGGGGGGACACTGAAGCTTTCTTT.

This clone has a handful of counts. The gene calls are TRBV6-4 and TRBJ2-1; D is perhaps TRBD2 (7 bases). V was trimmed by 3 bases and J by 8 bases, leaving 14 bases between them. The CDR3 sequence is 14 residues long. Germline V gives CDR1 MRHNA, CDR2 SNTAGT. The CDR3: CASSERGEGHEQFF. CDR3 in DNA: TGTGCCAGCAGTGAAAGGGGGGAGGGCCATGAGCAGTTCTTC.

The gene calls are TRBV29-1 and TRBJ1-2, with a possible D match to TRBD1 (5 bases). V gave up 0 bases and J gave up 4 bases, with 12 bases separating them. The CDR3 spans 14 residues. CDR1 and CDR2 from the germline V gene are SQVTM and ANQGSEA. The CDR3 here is CSVEDARGGYGYTF. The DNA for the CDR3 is TGCAGCGTTGAAGATGCGCGGGGGGGCTATGGCTACACCTTC.

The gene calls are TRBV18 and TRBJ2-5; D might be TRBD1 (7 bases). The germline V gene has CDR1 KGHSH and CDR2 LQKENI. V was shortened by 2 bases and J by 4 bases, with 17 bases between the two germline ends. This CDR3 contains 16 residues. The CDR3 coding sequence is TGTGCCAGCTCACCAAGCCCAGGAGGGGGCAGAGAGACCCAGTACTTC. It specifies CASSPSPGGGRETQYF.

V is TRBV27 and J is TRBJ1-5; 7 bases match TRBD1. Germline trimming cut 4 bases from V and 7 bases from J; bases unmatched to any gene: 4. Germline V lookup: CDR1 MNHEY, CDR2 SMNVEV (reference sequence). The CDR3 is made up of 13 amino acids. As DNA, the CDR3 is TGTGCCAGCAGTTGGACAGGAGGCCAGCCCCAGCATTTT. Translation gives CASSWTGGQPQHF.

The CDR3 bases are TGCGCCAGCAGCCAAGGGACAGGGAACCACAATGAGCAGTTCTTC. Translating gives CASSQGTGNHNEQFF. The V and J genes are TRBV4-3 and TRBJ2-1; 8 nucleotides match TRBD1. Germline CDR1 is LGHNA and CDR2 is YSLEER. The CDR3 consists of 15 residues. The J segment lost 5 bases and the V segment lost 1 base, leaving 4 bases of the junction unmatched.

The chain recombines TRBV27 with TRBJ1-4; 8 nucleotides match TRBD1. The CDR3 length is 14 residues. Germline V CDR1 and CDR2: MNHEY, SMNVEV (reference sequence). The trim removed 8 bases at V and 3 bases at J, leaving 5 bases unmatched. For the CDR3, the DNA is TGTGCCAGCGGACTACAGGGGGCTAATGAAAAACTGTTTTTT. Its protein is CASGLQGANEKLFF.

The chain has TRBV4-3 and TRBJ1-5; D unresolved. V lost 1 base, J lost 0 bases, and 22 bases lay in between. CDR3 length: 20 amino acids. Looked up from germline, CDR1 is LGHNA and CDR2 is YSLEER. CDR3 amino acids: CASSQGAWRRFGDSNQPQHF. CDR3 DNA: TGCGCCAGCAGCCAAGGCGCTTGGAGGCGGTTTGGGGATAGCAATCAGCCCCAGCATTTT.

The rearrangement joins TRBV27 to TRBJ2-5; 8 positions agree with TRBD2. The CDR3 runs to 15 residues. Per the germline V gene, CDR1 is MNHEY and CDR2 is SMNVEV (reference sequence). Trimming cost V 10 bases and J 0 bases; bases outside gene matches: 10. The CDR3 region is CATRGGGPYQETQYF. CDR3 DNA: TGTGCCACCCGGGGGGGCGGGCCGTACCAAGAGACCCAGTACTTC.